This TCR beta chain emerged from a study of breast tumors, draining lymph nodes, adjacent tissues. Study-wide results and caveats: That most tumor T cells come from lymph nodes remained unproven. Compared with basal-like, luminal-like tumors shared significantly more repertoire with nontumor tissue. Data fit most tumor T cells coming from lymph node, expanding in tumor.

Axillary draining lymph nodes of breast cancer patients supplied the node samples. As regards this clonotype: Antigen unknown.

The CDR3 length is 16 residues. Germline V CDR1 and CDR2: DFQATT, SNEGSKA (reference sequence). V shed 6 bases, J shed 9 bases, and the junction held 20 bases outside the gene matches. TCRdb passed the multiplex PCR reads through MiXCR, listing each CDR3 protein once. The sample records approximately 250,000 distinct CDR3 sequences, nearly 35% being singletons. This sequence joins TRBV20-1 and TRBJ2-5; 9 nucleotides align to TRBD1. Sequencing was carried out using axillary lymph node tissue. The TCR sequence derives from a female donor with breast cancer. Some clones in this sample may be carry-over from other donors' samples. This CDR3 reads CSAKPGQGRNNQPQYF. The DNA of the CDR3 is TGCAGTGCGAAGCCGGGACAGGGTAGGAACAATCAGCCCCAGTACTTC.